This T cell receptor (beta chain) derives from a study of cytomegalovirus exposure and HLA in healthy donors. Study-level results: A later analysis reportedly identified an Asian-associated ancestry cluster as carrying fewer N-insertions than the roughly 700-donor mean. Earlier analysis looked at TCR beta V segments, and most were productive about 87% or about 30% of the time. Cytomegalovirus-associated TCR beta chains were listed, numbering some 150. The sole available immune exposure information was CMV serostatus.

On this clone itself: As yet, its antigen is unknown.

Use of 60 Vbeta and 13 Jbeta primers characterized the PCR. TCRdb's table, derived via immunoSEQ multiplex PCR, lists solely in-frame clones and lacks some. This sample yields some 180,000 clones, of which more than 9.5% are seen a single time; approximately 8.4% belongs to the top ten. In germline, CDR1 is SEHNR, CDR2 FQNEAQ (reference sequence). V was pared by 5 bases and J by 8 bases, with 8 bases of the junction left unmatched. The CDR3 consists of 13 residues. Sequencing was carried out using PBMCs. The TCR sequence derives from a man aged 50 to 60 in good health and CMV-seropositive. The rearrangement joins TRBV7-9 to TRBJ1-2, with TRBD1 matching 7 bases. CDR3 amino acids: CASSPQGVEGYTF. CDR3 sequence (DNA): TGTGCCAGCAGCCCTCAGGGGGTTGAAGGCTACACCTTC.